The following is a T cell receptor (beta chain) sequence with its context. The antigen remains unidentified. The data belong to a study of PD-1 blockade in classical Hodgkin lymphoma. Findings and caveats of the study: Although disease activity or prior therapy may be involved, causes of the repertoire differences remain undefined. Newly diagnosed patients were said to have less baseline TCR diversity than healthy donors did.

Losses at the gene ends were 5 bases for V and 9 bases for J; bases not matched to a gene: 7. CDR1 is GTSNPN and CDR2 is SVGIG in the germline V gene (reference sequence). The CDR3 contains 13 residues. Data came from immunoSEQ multiplex PCR; TCRdb stores just in-frame clones and leaves some out. The table has 72,000 or so clones, roughly 91% seen once. Each patient relapsed following autologous stem cell transplantation, and prior brentuximab vedotin exposure differed. The source of this sequence is a human donor with classical Hodgkin lymphoma. The sample consisted of peripheral blood mononuclear cells (PBMCs), taken at baseline. The V and J genes are TRBV30 and TRBJ1-4; 9 positions agree with TRBD1. CDR3 sequence reads: CAWSDRGSQKLFF. The CDR3 nucleotides are TGTGCCTGGTCCGACAGGGGGTCGCAAAAACTGTTTTTT.